A single sample gave rise to the 5 T cell receptor beta chains below, sequenced in a study of T cells in Graves' hyperthyroidism and ophthalmopathy (dated by TCRdb to 2018 to 2020). The library relied on multiplex PCR. The instrument was an Illumina HiSeq 2000. Amplification of TCR beta CDR3 regions was carried out from RNA transcripts. The first round of RT-PCR for the TCR CDR3 was performed with the HTBI primer set and the Qiagen OneStep RT-PCR kit. The public reads were quality trimmed at Q25 with fastp and then assembled into clones with MiXCR by TCRdb, keeping productive beta chains. Each record represents a unique CDR3 protein, reported with the most common genes and DNA among its rows. The sample data list more than 450,000 distinct CDR3 sequences, and nearly 20% of these were observed just once. The biggest ten clones account for roughly 47% of the sample. The material sequenced was blood. The receptor source for this set is a man in his forties with Graves' ophthalmopathy.

This clonotype has more than one count but fewer than ten. DNA for the CDR3: TGTGCCAGCAGTGACAATCGGGCCTCTGGAAACACCATATATTTT. It is translated as CASSDNRASGNTIYF. The chain is built from TRBV12-3 or TRBV12-4 and TRBJ1-3; D remains unclear. There are 15 residues in the CDR3. The V and J ends lost 5 bases and 0 bases respectively, with 11 bases between them.

In this sample, this clonotype turned up a few times. The junction shows a germline mismatch at one end, possibly a read error. The V and J genes are TRBV5-6 and TRBJ2-7; the match to TRBD1 covers 7 bases. The CDR3 has 13 amino acids. Germline V gene data show CDR1 as SGHDT and CDR2 as YYEEEE. CDR3: CAGSPRGHGEQYF. The CDR3 region has the DNA TGTGCCGGCAGCCCTAGGGGGCATGGCGAGCAGTACTTC. Variable domain in full (rest from reference TRBV5-6 and TRBJ2-7): DAGVTQSPTHLIKTRGQQVTLRCSPKSGHDTVSWYQQALGQGPQFIFQYYEEEERQRGNFPDRFSGHQFPNYSSELNVNALLLGDSALYLCAGSPRGHGEQYFGPGTRLTVT.

On this clonotype itself: A much larger clonotype is one base distant, so this may be a read error. V usage is TRBV7-3 and J usage is TRBJ2-1, with TRBD1 identical over 9 bases. The CDR3 has 15 residues. Germline V gives CDR1 SGHTA, CDR2 FQGTGA. CDR3 in amino acids: CASSLAGTGYNVQFF. The CDR3, as DNA: TGTGCCAGCAGCTTAGCTGGGACAGGGTACAATGTGCAGTTCTTC.

This clonotype was seen repeatedly, ten times or more. V gene TRBV20-1 combines with J gene TRBJ1-5, with unresolved D. The CDR3 contains 15 residues. The germline gives CDR1 DFQATT, CDR2 SNEGSKA (reference sequence). V lost 6 bases and J lost 0, with 15 bases in between. The CDR3 region has the DNA TGCAGTGCCCGGGCCTTTCAAGATAGCAATCAGCCCCAGCATTTT. This sequence encodes CSARAFQDSNQPQHF.

This clonotype showed up just a few times. The chain couples TRBV12-3 or TRBV12-4 to TRBJ2-2, with D maybe TRBD1 (5 bases). The V end was cut by 3 bases, the J end by 4 bases, with 12 bases between. This CDR3 spans 15 amino acids. The CDR3 loop reads CASSFVPQGTGELFF. CDR3 nucleotide sequence: TGTGCCAGCAGTTTCGTTCCCCAGGGCACCGGGGAGCTGTTTTTT.